These 23 T cell receptor beta chains came from one sample sequenced in a study of T-cell reconstitution after alpha-beta-depleted transplantation in children. Unique molecular identifiers were used in preparing the TCRbeta library. TCRdb re-derived calls from the PCR reads in MiXCR, one entry per CDR3 protein. The table records roughly 500,000 distinct CDR3 sequences, over 25% of them present only once. The starting material was PBMCs from the stem cell graft donor, obtained from the stem cell graft. These receptors were taken from a human donor who donated a stem cell graft to a child with aplastic anemia.

This chain's CDR3 is CATSREIGHGELFF. The CDR3 DNA sequence: TGTGCCACCAGCAGAGAGATAGGGCACGGGGAGCTGTTTTTT. The chain links TRBV15 to TRBJ2-2; D is unclear. V lost 0 bases to trimming and J lost 7 bases, with 9 bases between them. Germline V gene lookup returns CDR1 LNHNV and CDR2 YYDKDF (reference sequence). This CDR3 has 14 amino acids.

This chain joins TRBV5-4 and TRBJ1-1; D is undetermined. The germline CDR1 and CDR2 sequences are SGHNT and YYREEE (reference sequence). The V and J ends lost 0 bases and 8 bases respectively, with 8 bases between them. The CDR3 length is 12 residues. CDR3 DNA sequence: TGTGCCAGCAGCTTGGTGGACGGGGAAGCTTTCTTT. This translates into CASSLVDGEAFF.

This clonotype was detected a few times. This chain joins TRBV20-1 and TRBJ2-1; 7 positions match TRBD2. Germline-derived CDR1 and CDR2 are DFQATT and SNEGSKA (reference sequence). The CDR3 length is 15 residues. V shed 1 base, J shed 7 bases, and the junction held 10 bases outside the gene matches. DNA of the CDR3: TGCAGTGCTAGAGTCGGGACTACCTTCAGGAATGAGCAGTTCTTC. Translating it yields CSARVGTTFRNEQFF.

V gene TRBV20-1 combines with J gene TRBJ2-7, with a weak D call TRBD2 (6 bases). This CDR3 spans 16 amino acids. Germline assignment: CDR1 DFQATT and CDR2 SNEGSKA (reference sequence). V was shortened by 2 bases and J by 0 bases, with 17 bases between the two germline ends. The DNA for the CDR3 is TGCAGTGCTAGACCCGGCCTACAGCGGGTCTCCTACGAGCAGTACTTC. This translates into CSARPGLQRVSYEQYF.

In this sample, this clonotype turned up many times. J is TRBJ2-7 and V is TRBV20-1, with a possible D match to TRBD2 (5 bases). From germline, CDR1 is DFQATT and CDR2 SNEGSKA (reference sequence). Between the trimmed V and J ends, which lost 6 bases and 6 bases, there was a span of 15 bases. The CDR3 is made up of 12 amino acids. CDR3 nucleotide sequence: TGCAGTGCCGTGGAGGTGGGTGGCGAGCAGTACGTC. Protein: CSAVEVGGEQYV.

CDR3 DNA sequence: TGTGCCAGCAGTGGGGACAGTTCAGAGCAGTACGTC. It is translated as CASSGDSSEQYV. J is TRBJ2-7 and V is TRBV2; TRBD1 matches at 7 bases. Germline V gives CDR1 SNHLY, CDR2 FYNNEI. With 4 bases clipped from V and 7 bases from J, the junction kept 4 bases outside the gene matches. The CDR3 runs to 12 residues.

J is TRBJ1-5 and V is TRBV20-1, with 8 bases fitting TRBD1. CDR3 length: 15 residues. V trimming: 6 bases; J trimming: 1 base; junction bases outside the gene matches: 8. CDR1 and CDR2 (germline): DFQATT, SNEGSKA (reference sequence). This CDR3 is CSALSDRDSNQPQHF. In DNA, the CDR3 is TGCAGTGCCCTCTCGGACAGGGACAGCAATCAGCCCCAGCATTTT.

The table lists this clonotype with a few counts. The chain recombines TRBV6-1 with TRBJ2-3; TRBD2 agrees at 12 bases. This CDR3 has 15 residues. Germline assignment: CDR1 MNHNS and CDR2 SASEGT. V lost 6 bases, J lost 8 bases, and 9 bases stayed unmatched. The CDR3 reads CASSDGLAGISTQYF. For the CDR3, the DNA is TGTGCCAGCAGCGATGGACTAGCGGGAATTAGTACGCAGTATTTT.

This clonotype was observed a handful of times. The chain recombines TRBV6-5 with TRBJ1-5, with a weak D call TRBD1 (6 bases). Germline assignment: CDR1 MNHEY and CDR2 SVGAGI. V dropped 9 bases and J dropped 1 base, with 13 bases sitting between them. The CDR3 is 14 residues long. The CDR3 region is CASSRGISNQPQHF. The DNA for the CDR3 is TGTGCCAGTTCGAGGGGGATAAGCAATCAGCCCCAGCATTTT.

The rearrangement links TRBV18 to TRBJ1-5, with 8 bases lining up with TRBD1. CDR3 length: 15 residues. V lost 6 bases to trimming and J lost 4 bases; unmatched junction nucleotides: 8. Looked up from germline, CDR1 is KGHSH and CDR2 is LQKENI. The CDR3 reads CASSPDRVVNQPQHF. The CDR3 DNA reads as TGTGCCAGCTCGCCGGACAGGGTAGTGAATCAGCCCCAGCATTTT.

The chain recombines TRBV28 with TRBJ1-4; D might be TRBD1 (5 bases). The CDR3 consists of 14 residues. The germline V gene has CDR1 MDHEN and CDR2 SYDVKM. The V and J ends lost 3 bases and 4 bases respectively, with 9 bases between them. The CDR3 DNA follows: TGTGCCAGCAGTTTGGGACCGATTAATGAAAAACTGTTTTTT. It is translated as CASSLGPINEKLFF.

The chain couples TRBV5-1 to TRBJ2-1, with 11 bases identical to TRBD2. From germline, CDR1 is SGHRS and CDR2 YFSETQ. The junction had 11 bases not matched to a gene; V was cut back by 3 bases and J by 9 bases. There are 16 residues in the CDR3. The CDR3 region has the DNA TGCGCCAGCAGCTCCTTAACTAGCGGGAGCGGACTTGAGCAGTTCTTC. Translation gives CASSSLTSGSGLEQFF.

V is TRBV20-1 and J is TRBJ1-1; the D is unclear. The CDR3 runs 11 residues. The ends were cut back, 6 bases at V and 4 bases at J, with 9 bases in the middle. Germline assignment: CDR1 DFQATT and CDR2 SNEGSKA (reference sequence). The CDR3 loop is CSARPGTEAFF. The CDR3 DNA sequence: TGCAGTGCGCGGCCAGGCACTGAAGCTTTCTTT.

The chain is built from TRBV7-2 and TRBJ2-5; D is undetermined. This CDR3 has 14 amino acids. Germline V gives CDR1 SGHTA, CDR2 FQGNSA. The V end lost 4 bases, the J end lost 0 bases, and 9 bases lay between the germline ends. CDR3 residues: CASSSPGYQETQYF. CDR3 nucleotides: TGTGCCAGCAGCTCCCCCGGATACCAAGAGACCCAGTACTTC.

The chain couples TRBV12-3 or TRBV12-4 to TRBJ1-2; 8 nucleotides align to TRBD1. The CDR3 runs 13 residues. J lost 7 bases, V lost 9 bases, and 10 bases had no gene match. Here the CDR3 DNA reads TGTGCCAGTAATCCCAGGGGGCCCTCTGGCTACACCTTC. This gives the protein CASNPRGPSGYTF.

The chain has TRBV5-5 and TRBJ1-1; no firm D call. Germline CDR1 reads SGHKS; CDR2 reads YYEKEE (reference sequence). The CDR3 consists of 15 residues. Trimming took 2 bases from V and 6 from J, leaving 17 bases between them. CDR3: CASSFLLLGIAEAFF. The CDR3 DNA follows: TGTGCCAGCAGCTTTTTGCTTTTGGGGATCGCTGAAGCTTTCTTT.

The gene calls are TRBV5-1 and TRBJ2-1; 11 bases fit TRBD2. With 2 bases clipped from V and 8 bases from J, the junction kept 6 bases outside the gene matches. The CDR3 length is 15 residues. Germline V gene data show CDR1 as SGHRS and CDR2 as YFSETQ. The chain's CDR3 is CASSFASGRLYEQFF. The CDR3 DNA reads as TGCGCCAGCAGCTTCGCTAGCGGGAGGTTGTATGAGCAGTTCTTC.

This chain links TRBV5-4 with TRBJ2-7; the D is unclear. The CDR3 spans 13 residues. Per the germline V gene, CDR1 is SGHNT and CDR2 is YYREEE (reference sequence). V was trimmed by 0 bases and J by 3 bases, leaving 7 bases between them. CDR3 protein: CASSLDGIYEQYV. CDR3 coding DNA: TGTGCCAGCAGCTTGGACGGAATCTACGAGCAGTACGTC.

J is TRBJ2-1 and V is TRBV7-2; the match to TRBD1 covers 9 bases. This CDR3 contains 16 residues. V dropped 3 bases and J dropped 1; count of bases not matched to a gene: 4. Germline CDR1 reads SGHTA; CDR2 reads FQGNSA. The CDR3: CASSFHRGPSYNEQFF. The CDR3 DNA sequence: TGTGCCAGCAGCTTCCACAGGGGGCCTTCCTACAATGAGCAGTTCTTC.

The chain links TRBV19 to TRBJ1-4; D unclear. The germline V gene encodes CDR1 LNHDA and CDR2 SQIVND (reference sequence). Trimming removed 3 bases at V and 7 bases at J, with 12 bases between. CDR3 length: 14 residues. The CDR3 region is CASSILETPEKLFF. CDR3 bases: TGTGCCAGTAGTATCTTGGAGACCCCTGAAAAACTGTTTTTT.

The rearrangement links TRBV18 to TRBJ2-5; D is perhaps TRBD1 (5 bases). Germline V gives CDR1 KGHSH, CDR2 LQKENI. The CDR3 spans 13 residues. V lost 2 bases and J lost 5, with 9 bases in between. CDR3 loop: CASSPEKGETQYF. The CDR3 nucleotides read TGTGCCAGCTCACCAGAGAAGGGGGAGACCCAGTACTTC.

CDR3 protein: CASSPFVGTGELFF. The CDR3 DNA follows: TGTGCCAGCTCACCGTTCGTCGGGACCGGGGAGCTGTTTTTT. The rearrangement uses TRBV18 and TRBJ2-2; D unresolved. This CDR3 has 14 amino acids. Germline V gene lookup returns CDR1 KGHSH and CDR2 LQKENI. Trimming cost V 3 bases and J 5 bases, with 10 bases left between them.

The gene calls are TRBV28 and TRBJ2-5, with TRBD2 matching 9 bases. This CDR3 spans 16 amino acids. Trimming at V came to 5 bases and at J to 2 bases, leaving 9 bases not matched to a gene. From germline, CDR1 is MDHEN and CDR2 SYDVKM. CDR3 sequence: CASSPLRLAEQETQYF. DNA of the CDR3: TGTGCCAGCAGTCCACTACGACTAGCGGAACAAGAGACCCAGTACTTC.